This entry describes one T cell receptor (beta chain). The antigen remains undetermined. This sample was included in a study of Ad26.COV2.S vaccination and SARS-CoV-2 variants. Study results and caveats: In TCR breadth and depth analyses, total T cell responses may have been underestimated.

This CDR3 is 15 amino acids long. CDR1 and CDR2 from the germline V gene are LNHNV and YYDKDF (reference sequence). V was trimmed by 0 bases and J by 3 bases, leaving 10 bases between them. Treatment indicated: 19 received Ad26.COV2.S at low or high dose, single or two shots; several received placebo; per-sample allocation not given. Following the first vaccine or placebo injection, samples were taken on day 63. Sequencing was performed with immunoSEQ multiplex PCR; in TCRdb, only in-frame clones are kept and a portion is missing. Among 350,000 to 500,000 clones listed, about nine tenths were seen once.

Sequenced here: peripheral blood, sampled in a trial of Ad26.COV2.S vaccine versus placebo. This TCR derives from a person aged 18-65 years who received the Ad26.COV2.S COVID-19 vaccine or a placebo. The chain couples TRBV15 to TRBJ2-3; D uncertain. CDR3 DNA: TGTGCCACCAGCAGAGATTCCGGATTTACAGATACGCAGTATTTT. Amino acids: CATSRDSGFTDTQYF. The whole variable domain, remainder taken from reference TRBV15 and TRBJ2-3, is DAMVIQNPRYQVTQFGKPVTLSCSQTLNHNVMYWYQQKSSQAPKLLFHYYDKDFNNEADTPDNFQSRRPNTSFCFLDIRSPGLGDTAMYLCATSRDSGFTDTQYFGPGTRLTVL.